This TCR beta chain was sequenced in a study of blood T cell repertoires in COVID-19. Looking at the study overall: Samples of COVID-19 (acute and convalescent) were obtained from the United States, Italy and Spain. PBMCs, B-cell-depleted T cells, or T cells provided the cDNA or gDNA that made up the material.

As handled by the study authors: Amplification from reference gene primers served as the basis for estimated nucleated cell counts. Generated by immunoSEQ multiplex PCR, the TCRdb table keeps only in-frame clones and is missing some. That table gives V, J and clone size, and the DNA gave D and trimming. Of under 250,000 clones in the sample, roughly 86% were seen once. This receptor was identified in a man in his fifties or sixties with acute or convalescent COVID-19. The sequenced material came from peripheral blood.

CDR3 coding DNA: TGTGCCACTCGTTTCTGGGGGCTCGGGCCCACAGATACGCAGTATTTT. It translates to CATRFWGLGPTDTQYF. The chain couples TRBV19 to TRBJ2-3; weak D call: TRBD1 (6 bases). Germline V gene lookup returns CDR1 LNHDA and CDR2 SQIVND (reference sequence). V lost 10 bases and J 2 bases, leaving 22 bases between the germline ends. This CDR3 is 16 amino acids long.